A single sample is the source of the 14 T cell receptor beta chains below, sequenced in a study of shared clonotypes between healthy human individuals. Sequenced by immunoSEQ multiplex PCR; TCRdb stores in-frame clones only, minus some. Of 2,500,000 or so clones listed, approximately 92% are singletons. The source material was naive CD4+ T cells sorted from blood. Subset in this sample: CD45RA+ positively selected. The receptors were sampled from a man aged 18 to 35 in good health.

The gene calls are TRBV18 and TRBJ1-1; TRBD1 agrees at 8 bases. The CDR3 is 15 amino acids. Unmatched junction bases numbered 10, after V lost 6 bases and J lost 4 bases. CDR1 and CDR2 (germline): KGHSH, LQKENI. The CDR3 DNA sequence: TGTGCCAGCTCTCCTTCGACAGGGACAGGCACTGAAGCTTTCTTT. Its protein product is CASSPSTGTGTEAFF.

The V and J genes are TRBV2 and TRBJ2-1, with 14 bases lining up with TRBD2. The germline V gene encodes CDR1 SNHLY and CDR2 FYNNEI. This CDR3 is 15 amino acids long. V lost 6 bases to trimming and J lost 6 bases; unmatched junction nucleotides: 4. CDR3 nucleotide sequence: TGTGCCAGCAGCTCCGGGACTAGCGGGGGCAATGAGCAGTTCTTC. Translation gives CASSSGTSGGNEQFF. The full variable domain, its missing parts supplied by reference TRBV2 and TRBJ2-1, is EPEVTQTPSHQVTQMGQEVILRCVPISNHLYFYWYRQILGQKVEFLVSFYNNEISEKSEIFDDQFSVERPDGSNFTLKIRSTKLEDSAMYFCASSSGTSGGNEQFFGPGTRLTVL.

DNA of the CDR3: TGTGCCTGGAGTGTACCCCCCCGAGCTACCTTC. The encoded protein is CAWSVPPRATF. This chain connects TRBV30 to TRBJ1-2; no reliable D call. CDR1 is GTSNPN and CDR2 is SVGIG in the germline V gene (reference sequence). V was cut by 0 bases and J by 14 bases, with 13 bases left in between. This CDR3 spans 11 amino acids.

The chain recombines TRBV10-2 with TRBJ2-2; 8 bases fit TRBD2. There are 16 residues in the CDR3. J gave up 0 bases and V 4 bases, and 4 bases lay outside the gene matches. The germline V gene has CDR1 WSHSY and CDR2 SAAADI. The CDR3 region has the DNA TGCGCCAGCAGTGGAGCGGGGGCAACGAACACCGGGGAGCTGTTTTTT. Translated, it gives CASSGAGATNTGELFF.

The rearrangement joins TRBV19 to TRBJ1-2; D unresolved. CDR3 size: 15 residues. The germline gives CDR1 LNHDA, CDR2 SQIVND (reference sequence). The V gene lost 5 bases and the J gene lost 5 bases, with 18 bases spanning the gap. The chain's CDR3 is CASSPTVPSTYGYTF. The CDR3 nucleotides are TGTGCCAGTAGTCCGACGGTCCCGTCGACATATGGCTACACCTTC.

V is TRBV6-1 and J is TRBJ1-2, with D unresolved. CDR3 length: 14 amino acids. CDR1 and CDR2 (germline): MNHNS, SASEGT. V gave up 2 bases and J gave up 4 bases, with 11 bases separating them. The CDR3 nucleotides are TGTGCCAGCAGTGAACACGTAGCTACCTATGGCTACACCTTC. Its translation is CASSEHVATYGYTF.

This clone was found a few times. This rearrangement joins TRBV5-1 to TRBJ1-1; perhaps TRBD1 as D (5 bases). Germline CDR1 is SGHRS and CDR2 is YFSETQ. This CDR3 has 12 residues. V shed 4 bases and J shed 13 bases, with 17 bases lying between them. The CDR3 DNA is TGCGCCAGCAGCAATGAGGCAGGAGGGGTTTTCTTT. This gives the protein CASSNEAGGVFF.

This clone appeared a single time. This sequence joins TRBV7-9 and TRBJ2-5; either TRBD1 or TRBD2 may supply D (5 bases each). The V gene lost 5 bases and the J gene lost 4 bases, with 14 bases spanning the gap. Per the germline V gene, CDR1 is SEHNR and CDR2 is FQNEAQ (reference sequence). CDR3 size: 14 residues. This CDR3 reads CASSHISGAETQYF. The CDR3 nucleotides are TGTGCCAGCAGCCATATCTCCGGGGCAGAGACCCAGTACTTC.

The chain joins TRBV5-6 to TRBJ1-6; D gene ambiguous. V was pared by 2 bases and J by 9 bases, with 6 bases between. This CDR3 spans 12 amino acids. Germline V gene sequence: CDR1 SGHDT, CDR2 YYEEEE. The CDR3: CASSLVGSPLHF. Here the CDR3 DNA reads TGTGCCAGCAGCTTAGTGGGTTCACCCCTCCACTTT.

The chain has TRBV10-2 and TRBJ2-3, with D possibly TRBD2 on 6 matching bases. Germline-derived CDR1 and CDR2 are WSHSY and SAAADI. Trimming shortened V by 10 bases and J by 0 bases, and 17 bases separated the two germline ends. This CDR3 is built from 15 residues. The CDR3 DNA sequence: TGCGCCACCTCAACGGGGGTCCGGAGCACAGATACGCAGTATTTT. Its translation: CATSTGVRSTDTQYF.

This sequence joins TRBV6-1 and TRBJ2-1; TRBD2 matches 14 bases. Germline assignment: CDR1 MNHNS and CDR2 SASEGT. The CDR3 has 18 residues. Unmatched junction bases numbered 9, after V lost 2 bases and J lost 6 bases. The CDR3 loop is CASSERVTSGRASNEQFF. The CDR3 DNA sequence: TGTGCCAGCAGTGAACGGGTGACTAGCGGGAGGGCCTCCAATGAGCAGTTCTTC.

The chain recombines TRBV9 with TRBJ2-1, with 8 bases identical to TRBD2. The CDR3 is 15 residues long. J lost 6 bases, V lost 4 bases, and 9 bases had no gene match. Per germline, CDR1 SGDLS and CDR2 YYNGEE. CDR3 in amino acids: CASSTRGGVLNEQFF. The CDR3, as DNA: TGTGCCAGCAGCACTCGGGGGGGAGTTCTCAATGAGCAGTTCTTC.

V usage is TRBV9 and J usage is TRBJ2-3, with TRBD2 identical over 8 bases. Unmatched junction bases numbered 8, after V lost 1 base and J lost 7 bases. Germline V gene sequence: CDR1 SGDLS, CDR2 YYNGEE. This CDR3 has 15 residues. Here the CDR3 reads CASSVRGTSPNTQYF. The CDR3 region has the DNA TGTGCCAGCAGCGTAAGAGGGACTAGTCCAAATACGCAGTATTTT.

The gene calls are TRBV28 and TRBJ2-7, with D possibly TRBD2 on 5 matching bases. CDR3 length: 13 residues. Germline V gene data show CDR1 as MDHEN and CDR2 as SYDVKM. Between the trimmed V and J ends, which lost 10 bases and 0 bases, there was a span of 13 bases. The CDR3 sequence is CATNSGSSYEQYF. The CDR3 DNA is TGTGCCACCAACAGCGGAAGCTCCTACGAGCAGTACTTC.